A single sample is the source of the 9 T cell receptor beta chains below, sequenced in a study of blood T cell repertoires in COVID-19. Libraries were prepared by immunoSEQ multiplex PCR; TCRdb keeps only in-frame clonotypes and omits some of them. The repertoire holds approximately 410,000 clones, with 86% as singletons. Sequencing was performed on peripheral blood. The receptors here all came from a woman aged 25 to 39 with active or convalescent COVID-19.

The V gene is TRBV19, the J gene TRBJ1-5, with unresolved D. Trimming left V 7 bases short and J 2 bases short, with 15 bases between. In germline, CDR1 is LNHDA, CDR2 SQIVND (reference sequence). The CDR3 spans 15 residues. The CDR3 sequence is CASTAGPGGNQPQHF. For the CDR3, the DNA is TGTGCCAGTACCGCAGGTCCCGGGGGCAATCAGCCCCAGCATTTT. The full variable domain, completed using reference TRBV19 and TRBJ1-5, is DGGITQSPKYLFRKEGQNVTLSCEQNLNHDAMYWYRQDPGQGLRLIYYSQIVNDFQKGDIAEGYSVSREKKESFPLTVTSAQKNPTAFYLCASTAGPGGNQPQHFGDGTRLSIL.

In DNA, the CDR3 is TGTGCCAGTACCGCGCCCATACTAAACTATGGCTACACCTTC. This translates into CASTAPILNYGYTF. The chain has TRBV19 and TRBJ1-2; D uncertain. The CDR3 covers 14 residues. CDR1 is LNHDA, CDR2 SQIVND, per germline (reference sequence). V shed 7 bases and J shed 2 bases, with 14 bases lying between them.

The V gene is TRBV5-4, the J gene TRBJ2-1; TRBD2 matches at 10 bases. Germline V lookup: CDR1 SGHNT, CDR2 YYREEE (reference sequence). The length of the CDR3 is 16 residues. V was pared by 3 bases and J by 2 bases, with 5 bases of the junction left unmatched. The CDR3 DNA is TGTGCCAGCAGCTCGGGCGGACTAGCGGCCTACAATGAGCAGTTCTTC. Its translation is CASSSGGLAAYNEQFF.

The chain recombines TRBV5-1 with TRBJ2-3, with 15 positions matching TRBD2. From germline, CDR1 is SGHRS and CDR2 YFSETQ. V shed 4 bases and J 5 bases; nucleotides not matched to a gene: 5. The CDR3 is 16 residues long. In nucleotides, the CDR3 is TGCGCCAGCAGCCCCGGACTAGCGGGGGGGCAAGATACGCAGTATTTT. This translates into CASSPGLAGGQDTQYF. Full variable domain (remainder filled in from reference TRBV5-1 and TRBJ2-3): KAGVTQTPRYLIKTRGQQVTLSCSPISGHRSVSWYQQTPGQGLQFLFEYFSETQRNKGNFPGRFSGRQFSNSRSEMNVSTLELGDSALYLCASSPGLAGGQDTQYFGPGTRLTVL.

The chain carries TRBV6-5 and TRBJ2-1; D perhaps matches TRBD2 (6 bases). V was trimmed by 2 bases and J by 0 bases, leaving 11 bases between them. CDR3 length equals 16 residues. CDR1 is MNHEY and CDR2 is SVGAGI in the germline V gene. The CDR3 nucleotides are TGTGCCAGCAGTTACACCGGGGGAATCTCCTACAATGAGCAGTTCTTC. As protein: CASSYTGGISYNEQFF.

The rearrangement joins TRBV11-2 to TRBJ2-3; tentatively, D is TRBD2 (6 bases). The CDR3 sequence is 12 residues long. With 11 bases removed from V and 3 bases from J, the gap between germline ends came to 12 bases. The germline CDR1 and CDR2 sequences are SGHAT and FQNNGV. The DNA of the CDR3 is TGTGCCGGAGGGATTTCAACAGATACGCAGTATTTT. Translation: CAGGISTDTQYF. The full variable domain, rest sourced from reference TRBV11-2 and TRBJ2-3, is EAGVAQSPRYKIIEKRQSVAFWCNPISGHATLYWYQQILGQGPKLLIQFQNNGVVDDSQLPKDRFSAERLKGVDSTLKIQPAKLEDSAVYLCAGGISTDTQYFGPGTRLTVL.

The chain employs TRBV4-1 and TRBJ2-2; D remains unclear. CDR1 MGHRA and CDR2 YSYEKL come from the germline V gene. This CDR3 spans 15 amino acids. V was shortened by 3 bases and J by 1 base, with 9 bases between the two germline ends. CDR3 sequence: CASSHPSVNTGELFF. In nucleotides, the CDR3 is TGCGCCAGCAGCCATCCTTCGGTGAACACCGGGGAGCTGTTTTTT.

The rearrangement joins TRBV6-4 to TRBJ2-2; 9 bases are a match to TRBD1. The germline V gene has CDR1 MRHNA and CDR2 SNTAGT. The CDR3 is made up of 14 amino acids. V dropped 3 bases and J dropped 5; count of bases not matched to a gene: 1. CDR3 sequence reads: CASSEGQGTGELFF. Here the CDR3 DNA reads TGTGCCAGCAGTGAGGGACAGGGAACCGGGGAGCTGTTTTTT.

The CDR3 is CAGGGDYGYTF. The CDR3 DNA follows: TGTGCCGGCGGCGGCGACTATGGCTACACCTTC. This rearrangement joins TRBV28 to TRBJ1-2; D not resolved. This CDR3 is 11 amino acids long. Between the trimmed V and J ends, which lost 11 bases and 3 bases, there was a span of 10 bases. Germline lookup yields CDR1 MDHEN and CDR2 SYDVKM.